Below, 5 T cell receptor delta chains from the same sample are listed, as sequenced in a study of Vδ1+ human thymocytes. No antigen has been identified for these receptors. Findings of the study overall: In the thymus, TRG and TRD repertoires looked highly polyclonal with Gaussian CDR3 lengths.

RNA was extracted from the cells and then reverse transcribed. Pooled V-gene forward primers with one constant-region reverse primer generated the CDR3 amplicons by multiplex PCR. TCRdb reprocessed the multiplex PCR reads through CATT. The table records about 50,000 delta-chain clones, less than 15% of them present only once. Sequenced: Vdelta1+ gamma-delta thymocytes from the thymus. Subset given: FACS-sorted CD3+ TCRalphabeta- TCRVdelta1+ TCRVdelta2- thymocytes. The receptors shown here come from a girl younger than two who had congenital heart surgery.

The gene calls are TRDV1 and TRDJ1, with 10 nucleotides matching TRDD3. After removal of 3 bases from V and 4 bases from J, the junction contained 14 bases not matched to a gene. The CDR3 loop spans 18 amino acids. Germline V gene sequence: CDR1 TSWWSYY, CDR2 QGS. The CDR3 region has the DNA TGTGCTCTTGGGGAGCTTTCCTACGCACTGGGGGATGACGATAAACTCATCTTT. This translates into CALGELSYALGDDDKLIF.

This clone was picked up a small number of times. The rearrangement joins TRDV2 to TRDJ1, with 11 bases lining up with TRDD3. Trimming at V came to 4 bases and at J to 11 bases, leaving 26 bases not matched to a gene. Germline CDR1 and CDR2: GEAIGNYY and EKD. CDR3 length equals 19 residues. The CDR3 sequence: CACDPLPFVGGLGDKDLIF. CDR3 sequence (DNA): TGTGCCTGTGATCCGCTTCCGTTTGTAGGGGGACTGGGGGATAAAGATCTCATCTTT.

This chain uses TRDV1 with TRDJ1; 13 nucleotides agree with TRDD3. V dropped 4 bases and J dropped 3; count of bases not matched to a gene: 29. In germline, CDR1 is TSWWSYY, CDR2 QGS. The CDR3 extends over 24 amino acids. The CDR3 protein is CALGGPRTSYVSTGGYAVADKLIF. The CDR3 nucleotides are TGTGCTCTTGGGGGACCACGGACCTCCTACGTTTCTACTGGGGGATACGCCGTAGCCGATAAACTCATCTTT.

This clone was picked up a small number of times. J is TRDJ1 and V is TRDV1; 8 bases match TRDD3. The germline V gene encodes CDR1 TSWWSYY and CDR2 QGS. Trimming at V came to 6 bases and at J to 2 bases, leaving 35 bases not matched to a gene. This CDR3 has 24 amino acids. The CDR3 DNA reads TGTGCTCTTGGCACCCCCTACAACGGTCCGCTTCCCCGGACCGACCTGGGGGAAACCGATAAACTCATCTTT. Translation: CALGTPYNGPLPRTDLGETDKLIF.

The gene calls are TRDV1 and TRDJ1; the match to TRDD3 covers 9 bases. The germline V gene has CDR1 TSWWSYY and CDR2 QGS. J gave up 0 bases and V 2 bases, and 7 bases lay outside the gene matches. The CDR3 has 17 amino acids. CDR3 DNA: TGTGCTCTTGGGGAAGTCGCTGGGGGATCGTACACCGATAAACTCATCTTT. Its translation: CALGEVAGGSYTDKLIF.